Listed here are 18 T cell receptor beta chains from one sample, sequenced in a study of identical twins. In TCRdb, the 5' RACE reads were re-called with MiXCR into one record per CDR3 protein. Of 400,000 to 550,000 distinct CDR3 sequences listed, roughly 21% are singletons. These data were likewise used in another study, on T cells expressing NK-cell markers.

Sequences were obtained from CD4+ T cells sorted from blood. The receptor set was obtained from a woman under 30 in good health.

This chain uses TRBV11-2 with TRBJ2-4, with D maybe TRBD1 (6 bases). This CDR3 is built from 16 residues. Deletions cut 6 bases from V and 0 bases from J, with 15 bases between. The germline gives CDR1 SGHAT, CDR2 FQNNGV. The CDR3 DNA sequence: TGTGCCAGCAGATCGGGACACCCCGTAGCCAAAAACATTCAGTACTTC. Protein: CASRSGHPVAKNIQYF.

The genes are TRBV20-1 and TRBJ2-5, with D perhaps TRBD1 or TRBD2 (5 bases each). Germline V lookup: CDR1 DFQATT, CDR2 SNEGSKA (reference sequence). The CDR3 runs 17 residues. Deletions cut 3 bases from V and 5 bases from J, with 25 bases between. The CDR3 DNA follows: TGCAGTGCTAGTCCTCGGGACCTTCCCTTACCCGGGGAGACCCAGTACTTC. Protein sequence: CSASPRDLPLPGETQYF.

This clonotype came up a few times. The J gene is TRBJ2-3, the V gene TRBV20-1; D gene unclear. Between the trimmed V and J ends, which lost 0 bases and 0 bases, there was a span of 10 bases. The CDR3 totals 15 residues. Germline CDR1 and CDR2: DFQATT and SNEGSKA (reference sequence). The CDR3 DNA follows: TGCAGTGCTAGAGATTCGGTGTCTAGCACAGATACGCAGTATTTT. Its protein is CSARDSVSSTDTQYF.

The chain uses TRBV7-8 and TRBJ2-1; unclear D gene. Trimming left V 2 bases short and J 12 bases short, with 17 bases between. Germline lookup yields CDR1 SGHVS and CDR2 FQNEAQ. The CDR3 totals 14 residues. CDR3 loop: CASSLSLDQSSQFF. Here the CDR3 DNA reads TGTGCCAGCAGCTTATCCCTCGACCAAAGCTCGCAGTTCTTC.

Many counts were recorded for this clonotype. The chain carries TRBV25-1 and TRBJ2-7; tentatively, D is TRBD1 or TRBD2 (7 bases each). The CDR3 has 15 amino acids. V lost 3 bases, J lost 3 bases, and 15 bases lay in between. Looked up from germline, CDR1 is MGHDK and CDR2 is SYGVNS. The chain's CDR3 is CASSDLQGRVYEQYF. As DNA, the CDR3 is TGTGCCAGCAGTGACCTACAGGGGAGGGTCTACGAGCAGTACTTC.

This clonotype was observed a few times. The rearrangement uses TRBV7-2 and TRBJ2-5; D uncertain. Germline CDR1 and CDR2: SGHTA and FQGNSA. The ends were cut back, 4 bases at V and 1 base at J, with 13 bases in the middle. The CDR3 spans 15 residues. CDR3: CASSSSIQSQETQYF. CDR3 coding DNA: TGTGCCAGCAGCTCGTCAATCCAGTCCCAAGAGACCCAGTACTTC. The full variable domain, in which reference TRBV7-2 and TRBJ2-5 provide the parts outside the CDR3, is GAGVSQSPSNKVTEKGKDVELRCDPISGHTALYWYRQSLGQGLEFLIYFQGNSAPDKSGLPSDRFSAERTGGSVSTLTIQRTQQEDSAVYLCASSSSIQSQETQYFGPGTRLLVL.

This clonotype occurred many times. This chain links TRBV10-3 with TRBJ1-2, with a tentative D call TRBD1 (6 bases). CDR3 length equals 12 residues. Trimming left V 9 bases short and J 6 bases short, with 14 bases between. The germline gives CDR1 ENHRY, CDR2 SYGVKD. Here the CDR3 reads CAISNRDNGYTF. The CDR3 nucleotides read TGTGCCATTTCAAACAGGGATAATGGCTACACCTTC.

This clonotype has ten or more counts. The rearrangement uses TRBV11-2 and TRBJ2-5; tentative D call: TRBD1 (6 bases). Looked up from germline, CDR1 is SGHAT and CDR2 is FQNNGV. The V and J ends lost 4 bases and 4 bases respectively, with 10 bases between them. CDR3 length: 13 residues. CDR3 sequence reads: CASSSQGPETQYF. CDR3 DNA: TGTGCCAGCAGCTCACAGGGTCCAGAGACCCAGTACTTC.

CDR3 in DNA: TGCAGTGCCGGGGGGCGGGGAGATACGCAGTATTTT. Protein product: CSAGGRGDTQYF. The rearrangement uses TRBV20-1 and TRBJ2-3; D may be TRBD2 (7 bases). This CDR3 is built from 12 residues. The germline gives CDR1 DFQATT, CDR2 SNEGSKA (reference sequence). Trimming stripped 6 bases from V and 5 bases from J, with 12 bases between.

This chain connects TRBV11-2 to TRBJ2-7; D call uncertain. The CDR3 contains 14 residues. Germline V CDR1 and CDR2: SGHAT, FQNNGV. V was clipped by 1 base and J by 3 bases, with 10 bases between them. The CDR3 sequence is CASSLAANFYEQYF. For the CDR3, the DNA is TGTGCCAGCAGCTTAGCGGCCAACTTCTACGAGCAGTACTTC.

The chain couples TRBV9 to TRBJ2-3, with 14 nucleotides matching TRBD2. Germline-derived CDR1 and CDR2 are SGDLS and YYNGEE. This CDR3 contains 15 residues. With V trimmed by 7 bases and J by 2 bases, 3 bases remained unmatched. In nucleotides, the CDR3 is TGTGCCAGCGGGACTAGCGGGGGAAACACAGATACGCAGTATTTT. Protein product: CASGTSGGNTDTQYF. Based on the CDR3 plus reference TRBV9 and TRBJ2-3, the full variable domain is DSGVTQTPKHLITATGQRVTLRCSPRSGDLSVYWYQQSLDQGLQFLIQYYNGEERAKGNILERFSAQQFPDLHSELNLSSLELGDSALYFCASGTSGGNTDTQYFGPGTRLTVL.

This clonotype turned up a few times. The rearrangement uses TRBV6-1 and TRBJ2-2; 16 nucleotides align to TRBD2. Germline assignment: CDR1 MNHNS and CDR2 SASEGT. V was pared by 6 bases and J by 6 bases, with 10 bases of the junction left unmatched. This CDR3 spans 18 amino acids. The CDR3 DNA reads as TGTGCCAGCAGCTCCGGGACTAGCGGGGGGGGAGGTGCCGGGGAGCTGTTTTTT. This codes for CASSSGTSGGGGAGELFF.

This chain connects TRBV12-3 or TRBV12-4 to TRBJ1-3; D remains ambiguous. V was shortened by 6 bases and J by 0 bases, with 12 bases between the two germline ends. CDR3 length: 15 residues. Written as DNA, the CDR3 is TGTGCCAGCAGCGACCCCGCTGACTCTGGAAACACCATATATTTT. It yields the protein CASSDPADSGNTIYF.

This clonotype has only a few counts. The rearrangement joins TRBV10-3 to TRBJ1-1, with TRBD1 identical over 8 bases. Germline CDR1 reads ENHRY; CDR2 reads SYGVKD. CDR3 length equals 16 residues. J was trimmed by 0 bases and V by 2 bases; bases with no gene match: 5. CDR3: CAISEQPGQVNTEAFF. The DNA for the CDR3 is TGTGCCATCAGTGAGCAACCGGGACAGGTGAACACTGAAGCTTTCTTT.

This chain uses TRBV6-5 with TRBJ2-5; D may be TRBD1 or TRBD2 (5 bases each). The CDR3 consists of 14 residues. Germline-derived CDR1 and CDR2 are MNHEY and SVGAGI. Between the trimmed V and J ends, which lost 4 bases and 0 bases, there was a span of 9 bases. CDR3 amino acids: CASSWGPYQETQYF. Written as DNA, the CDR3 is TGTGCCAGCAGTTGGGGACCGTACCAAGAGACCCAGTACTTC.

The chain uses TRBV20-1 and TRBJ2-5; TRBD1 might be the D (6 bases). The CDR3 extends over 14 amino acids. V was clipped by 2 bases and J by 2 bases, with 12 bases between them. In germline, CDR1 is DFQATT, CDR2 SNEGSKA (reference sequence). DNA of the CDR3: TGCAGTGCTAGAAGGGGCAGGGGACAAGAGACCCAGTACTTC. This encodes CSARRGRGQETQYF.

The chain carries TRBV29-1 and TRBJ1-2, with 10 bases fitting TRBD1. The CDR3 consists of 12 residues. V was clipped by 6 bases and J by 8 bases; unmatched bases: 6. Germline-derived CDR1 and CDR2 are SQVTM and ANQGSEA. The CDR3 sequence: CSVTGTGEGYTF. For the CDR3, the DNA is TGCAGCGTCACCGGGACAGGGGAAGGCTACACCTTC.

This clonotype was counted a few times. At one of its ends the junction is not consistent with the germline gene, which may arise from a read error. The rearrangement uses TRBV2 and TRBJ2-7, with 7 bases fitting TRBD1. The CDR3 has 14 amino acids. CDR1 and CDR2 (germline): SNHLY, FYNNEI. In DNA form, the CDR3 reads TGTGCCAGCCTCGACAGGGTGTCCTCCAACGAGCAGTACTTC. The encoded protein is CASLDRVSSNEQYF.